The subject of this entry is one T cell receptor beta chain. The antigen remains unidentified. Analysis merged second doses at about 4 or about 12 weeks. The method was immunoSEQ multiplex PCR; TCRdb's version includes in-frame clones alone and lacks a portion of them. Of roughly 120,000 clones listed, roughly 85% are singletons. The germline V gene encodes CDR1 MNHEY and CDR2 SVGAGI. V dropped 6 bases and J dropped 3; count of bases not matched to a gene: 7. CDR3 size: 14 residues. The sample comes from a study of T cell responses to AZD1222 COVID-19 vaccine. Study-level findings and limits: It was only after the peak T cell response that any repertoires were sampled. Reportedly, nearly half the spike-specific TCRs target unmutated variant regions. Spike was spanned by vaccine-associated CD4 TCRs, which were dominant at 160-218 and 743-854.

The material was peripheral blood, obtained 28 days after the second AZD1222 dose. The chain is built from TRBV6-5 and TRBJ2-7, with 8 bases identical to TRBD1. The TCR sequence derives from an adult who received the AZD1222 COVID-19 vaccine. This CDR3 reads CASRNPGQVYEQYF. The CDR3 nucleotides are TGTGCCAGCAGAAATCCGGGACAGGTCTACGAGCAGTACTTC.